This T cell receptor (beta chain) was sequenced during a study of a mutant IDH1 vaccine in newly diagnosed glioma. The overall study: Patients' prior therapy spanned radiotherapy, temozolomide, or both; most underwent both.

The germline gives CDR1 SGHDT, CDR2 YYEEEE. CDR3 length equals 16 residues. V shed 1 base and J shed 4 bases, with 14 bases lying between them. About this clone: What it binds is not known.

Time point denoted: week 47, end of study. Vaccinated patients received 300 ug of mutant IDH1 20-mer peptide per dose, with topical imiquimod. Here immunoSEQ multiplex PCR was the method, and the copy in TCRdb shows in-frame clones only, minus some. The data show more than 30,000 clones, 80% to 85% seen once. The genes are TRBV5-6 and TRBJ2-2; D could derive from TRBD1 or TRBD2 (6 bases each). The sample consisted of PBMCs, taken from a glioma patient whose treatment included an IDH1 peptide vaccine. The clonotype comes from a young man with glioma. The chain's CDR3 is CASSLFGGSSTGELFF. CDR3 sequence (DNA): TGTGCCAGCAGCTTGTTCGGGGGCAGCTCCACCGGGGAGCTGTTTTTT.